This T cell receptor beta chain emerged from a study of liver allograft versus peripheral blood T cells. As for the study in general: Graft-liver T cell receptor repertoires were compared against recipient peripheral blood repertoires. Whole-study findings and limits: Liver allograft T cell receptor repertoires were reported to differ from peripheral blood repertoires.

Deletions cut 4 bases from V and 4 bases from J, with 13 bases between. Germline CDR1 SGHTA, CDR2 FQGNSA. This CDR3 contains 14 residues. TCRdb independently ran MiXCR on the reads; one entry per CDR3 protein. This sample carries about 120 distinct CDR3 sequences, roughly 22% of them seen once, and the ten largest clones take around 63%. Judged by abundance, this clonotype is large. Its antigen is not identified. The chain combines TRBV7-2 with TRBJ1-1; D is possibly TRBD1 (6 bases). The origin of this receptor is a human patient who had a liver transplant. The graft donor may have contributed some T cells. CDR3 region: CASSSQGGGTEAFF. The CDR3 DNA follows: TGTGCCAGCAGCTCTCAGGGAGGGGGCACTGAAGCTTTCTTT.